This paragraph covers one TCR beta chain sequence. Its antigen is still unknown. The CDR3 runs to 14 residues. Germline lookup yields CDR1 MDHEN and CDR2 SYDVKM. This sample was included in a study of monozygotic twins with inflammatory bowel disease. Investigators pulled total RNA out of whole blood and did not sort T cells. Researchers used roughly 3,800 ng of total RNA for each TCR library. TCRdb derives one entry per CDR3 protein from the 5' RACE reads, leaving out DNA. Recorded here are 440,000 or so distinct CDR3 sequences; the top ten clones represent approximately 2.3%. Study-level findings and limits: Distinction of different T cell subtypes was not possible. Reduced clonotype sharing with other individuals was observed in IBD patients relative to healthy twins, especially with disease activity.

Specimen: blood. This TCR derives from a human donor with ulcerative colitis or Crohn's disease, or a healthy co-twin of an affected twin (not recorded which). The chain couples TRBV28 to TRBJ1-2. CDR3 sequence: CASSLVDVNYGYTF.